Sequencing of this T cell receptor beta chain was carried out in a study of blood T cell repertoires in COVID-19 (dated by TCRdb to the early 2020s). In the study overall: The collaborator samples originated in the United States, Italy and Spain and spanned the acute and convalescent phases of COVID-19. The prospective study material was composed of cDNA or gDNA derived from T cells, B-cell-depleted T cells, or PBMCs. Deeply sampled blood TCRbeta repertoires from subjects exposed to, actively infected with, or recovered from COVID-19 were included in the dataset. The repertoires were made available in a free public database intended to serve as a resource for research on the immune response to SARS-CoV-2. Samples came from the ongoing ImmuneRACE study (first 160 participants) plus 1,254 subjects from 6 global collaborators. The sample metadata nearly always contained a de-identified subject ID, COVID-19 status, age in years and sex. HLA class I and class II types, where available, came from metadata supplied by the sample provider rather than from assay-based typing. The full study reports these points: The quantity of clinical and demographic metadata differed by source and by participant and was supplied without curation.

TCRbeta CDR3 regions were amplified from genomic DNA by means of the immunoSEQ Assay, a bias-controlled multiplex PCR. Concerning the study's data processing: Nucleated cell counts per sample were estimated from amplification of reference gene primers within the assay. To quantify the absolute abundance of each unique TCRbeta CDR3 rearrangement, sequence reads were collapsed and filtered. For each sample, productive Simpson clonality was calculated as the square root of Simpson's diversity index over productive rearrangements. In TCRdb, the immuneACCESS table is reduced to in-frame sequences with V and J assigned. These tables do not hold every clone; where another copy was compared, an unresolved V gene accounts for under half, and the others remain unexplained. That table gives V, J and clone size, and the DNA gave D and trimming. The table for this sample lists under 450,000 clones; approximately 90% of them were counted only once. Around an eighth of the sample goes to the ten largest clones.

Including cysteine and phenylalanine, the CDR3 has 14 amino acids. CDR3 DNA is the only sequence kept; it has 42 bases, read in frame from the first base. CDR1 and CDR2, per the germline V gene, are SGHRS and YFSETQ. The junction carries 9 bases between V and J, which are trimmed by 0 bases and 3 bases respectively. As concerns this clone: This receptor's antigen is unknown. Base qualities were left out, and no much larger clone turns up one base away.

In Seattle, one collaborating source enrolled patients while the infection was active and tracked those patients longitudinally over the course of disease. Each collaborating institution followed its own protocols to collect whole blood in K2EDTA tubes. For TCRbeta analysis, collaborator samples were shipped as frozen whole blood, as isolated PBMCs, or as DNA extracted from either sample type. This chain joins TRBV5-1 to TRBJ2-5, with no reliable assignment of the D segment. The origin of this receptor is a woman aged 50 to 65 with COVID-19, enrolled during active disease. Input material: peripheral blood. At the DNA level, the sequence is TGCGCCAGCAGCTTGGTTGGCAGCGAAGAGACCCAGTACTTC. Its amino acids are CASSLVGSEETQYF.